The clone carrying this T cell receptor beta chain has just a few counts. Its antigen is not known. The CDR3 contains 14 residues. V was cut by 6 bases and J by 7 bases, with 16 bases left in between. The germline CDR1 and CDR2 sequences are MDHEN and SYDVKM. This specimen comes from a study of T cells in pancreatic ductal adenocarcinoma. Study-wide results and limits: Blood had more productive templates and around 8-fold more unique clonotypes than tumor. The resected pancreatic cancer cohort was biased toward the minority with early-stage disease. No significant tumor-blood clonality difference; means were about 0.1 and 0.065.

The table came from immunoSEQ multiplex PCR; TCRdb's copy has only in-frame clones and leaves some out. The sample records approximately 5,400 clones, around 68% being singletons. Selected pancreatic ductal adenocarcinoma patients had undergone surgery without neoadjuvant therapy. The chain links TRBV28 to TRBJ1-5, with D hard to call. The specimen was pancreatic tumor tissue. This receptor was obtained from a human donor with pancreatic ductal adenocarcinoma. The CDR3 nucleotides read TGTGCCAGCAGCGTGGTAAATAGTTACCAGCCCCAGCATTTT. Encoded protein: CASSVVNSYQPQHF. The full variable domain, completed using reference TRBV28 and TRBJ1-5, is DVKVTQSSRYLVKRTGEKVFLECVQDMDHENMFWYRQDPGLGLRLIYFSYDVKMKEKGDIPEGYSVSREKKERFSLILESASTNQTSMYLCASSVVNSYQPQHFGDGTRLSIL.